The 15 T cell receptor beta chains below were found in one sample sequenced in a study of blood T cells in healthy people across ages. A second about 7 to 11 cycle PCR used barcoded and J-beta primers. Each CDR3 protein is one row after TCRdb ran MiXCR on the 5' RACE reads. The data contain some 1.7 million distinct CDR3 sequences, roughly 30% of them singletons. The sequenced sample was blood. The source of these receptors is a woman aged 25 to 39 in good health.

The chain recombines TRBV29-1 with TRBJ2-1, with a weak D call TRBD1 (5 bases). The V end was cut by 8 bases, the J end by 0 bases, with 11 bases between. This CDR3 comprises 13 residues. Germline CDR1 SQVTM, CDR2 ANQGSEA. The CDR3 region is CSIRVSSYNEQFF. In nucleotides, the CDR3 is TGCAGCATCAGGGTAAGCTCCTACAATGAGCAGTTCTTC.

The chain couples TRBV7-2 to TRBJ2-7; maybe TRBD1 (5 bases). The CDR3 contains 15 residues. Germline CDR1 is SGHTA and CDR2 is FQGNSA. Trimming pared 5 bases from V and 4 bases from J, leaving 18 bases between. CDR3 amino acids: CASSMSTGDTYEQYF. CDR3 sequence (DNA): TGTGCCAGCAGCATGTCCACAGGCGATACATACGAGCAGTACTTC. The whole variable domain, filled in from reference TRBV7-2 and TRBJ2-7, reads GAGVSQSPSNKVTEKGKDVELRCDPISGHTALYWYRQSLGQGLEFLIYFQGNSAPDKSGLPSDRFSAERTGGSVSTLTIQRTQQEDSAVYLCASSMSTGDTYEQYFGPGTRLTVT.

This sequence joins TRBV18 and TRBJ2-1, with D tentatively TRBD2 (6 bases). CDR3 length equals 19 residues. Germline-derived CDR1 and CDR2 are KGHSH and LQKENI. The V gene lost 2 bases and the J gene lost 0 bases, with 20 bases spanning the gap. DNA of the CDR3: TGTGCCAGCTCACCAACTATTACTGACCGGGACTCCTCCTACAATGAGCAGTTCTTC. Its translation is CASSPTITDRDSSYNEQFF.

This clonotype has at least ten counts. V usage is TRBV13 and J usage is TRBJ2-7; possible D gene TRBD2, 5 bases. V was clipped by 4 bases and J by 1 base, with 11 bases between them. Per the germline V gene, CDR1 is PRHDT and CDR2 is FYEKMQ (reference sequence). This CDR3 contains 14 residues. The chain's CDR3 is CASSSGRGSYEQYF. DNA for the CDR3: TGTGCCAGCAGCTCGGGGAGAGGGTCCTACGAGCAGTACTTC.

This clonotype came up a few times. The V and J genes are TRBV12-3 or TRBV12-4 and TRBJ2-7; D is possibly TRBD1 (5 bases). Trimming stripped 8 bases from V and 0 bases from J, with 14 bases between. The length of the CDR3 is 14 residues. CDR3 in amino acids: CASGKGVLSYEQYF. For the CDR3, the DNA is TGTGCCAGCGGGAAAGGGGTACTCTCCTACGAGCAGTACTTC.

Remarks on this clonotype: This CDR3 fails to terminate in the conserved phenylalanine or tryptophan, so it likely reflects a read error. The chain couples TRBV29-1 to TRBJ2-1; possibly TRBD1 for D (6 bases). TRBJ2-7 explains the end of the DNA better; the J call may be wrong. The CDR3 has 15 residues. In germline, CDR1 is SQVTM, CDR2 ANQGSEA. The CDR3 DNA reads as TGCAGCGTTCCCTTGACAGGCAACTCCTACAATGAGCAGTACCTC. Its translation: CSVPLTGNSYNEQYL.

This clonotype was recorded a few times. This chain connects TRBV14 to TRBJ2-3; D is unresolved. The CDR3 is made up of 15 amino acids. The ends were cut back, 4 bases at V and 4 bases at J, with 15 bases in the middle. Germline V lookup: CDR1 SGHDN, CDR2 FVKESK. The CDR3 DNA sequence: TGTGCCAGCAGCCCCGTGCAGTTGGGCTCAGATACGCAGTATTTT. Its translation is CASSPVQLGSDTQYF.

This clonotype has only a few counts. V is TRBV6-5 and J is TRBJ2-7, with TRBD2 identical over 11 bases. In germline, CDR1 is MNHEY, CDR2 SVGAGI. The CDR3 extends over 15 amino acids. The V gene end was trimmed by 5 bases and the J gene end by 0 bases; junction bases not matched to a gene: 3. CDR3 in DNA: TGTGCCAGCAGTATAGCGGGAGGGCGCTCCTACGAGCAGTACTTC. Its protein product is CASSIAGGRSYEQYF.

This clonotype was seen only a few times. The genes are TRBV7-2 and TRBJ1-2; D is undetermined. Between the trimmed V and J ends, which lost 1 base and 4 bases, there was a span of 16 bases. The CDR3 length is 16 residues. Germline loops: CDR1 SGHTA, CDR2 FQGNSA. In DNA, the CDR3 is TGTGCCAGCAGCTTAGGGGGTTTTTGGGGAGGCTATGGCTACACCTTC. It translates to CASSLGGFWGGYGYTF.

Comment on this clonotype: A much more abundant neighbour one base away suggests this may be a read error. V usage is TRBV6-5 and J usage is TRBJ1-1, with 7 bases aligning to TRBD1. Germline CDR1 and CDR2: MNHEY and SVGAGI. With V trimmed by 6 bases and J by 5 bases, 6 bases remained unmatched. The CDR3 is made up of 13 amino acids. The CDR3 loop is CASRVGGWTEAFF. DNA of the CDR3: TGTGCCAGCAGGGTAGGGGGCTGGACTGAAGCTTTCTTT.

V gene TRBV12-3 or TRBV12-4 combines with J gene TRBJ1-2, with TRBD1 matching 7 bases. This CDR3 has 14 residues. Trimming took 6 bases from V and 2 from J; bases not matched to a gene: 6. CDR3 amino acids: CASRGTAINYGYTF. The CDR3 region has the DNA TGTGCCAGCAGGGGGACAGCGATAAACTATGGCTACACCTTC.

This clonotype was seen more than once but under ten times. The rearrangement joins TRBV28 to TRBJ2-5, with D possibly TRBD1 on 6 matching bases. Trimming took 4 bases from V and 1 from J, leaving 13 bases between them. The CDR3 is 15 amino acids. Per germline, CDR1 MDHEN and CDR2 SYDVKM. The CDR3 region is CASSSQKTGQETQYF. As DNA, the CDR3 is TGTGCCAGCAGTTCCCAGAAGACAGGCCAAGAGACCCAGTACTTC.

The chain recombines TRBV20-1 with TRBJ2-5; D gene ambiguous. The CDR3 spans 14 residues. The germline CDR1 and CDR2 sequences are DFQATT and SNEGSKA (reference sequence). V lost 4 bases and J lost 5, with 17 bases in between. The CDR3 region has the DNA TGCAGTGCTAAGGGATCCCGGAATATCGAGACCCAGTACTTC. Residues: CSAKGSRNIETQYF.

The chain uses TRBV6-6 and TRBJ2-1; D is possibly TRBD2 (5 bases). CDR3 length: 14 residues. V lost 6 bases, J lost 0 bases, and 9 bases lay in between. Germline V gene data show CDR1 as MNHNY and CDR2 as SVGAGI (reference sequence). The CDR3 DNA is TGTGCCAGCAGAAACCGGGACTCCTACAATGAGCAGTTCTTC. This codes for CASRNRDSYNEQFF.

The V and J genes are TRBV29-1 and TRBJ1-1; 9 bases are shared with TRBD1. The CDR3 spans 11 residues. V lost 5 bases, J lost 9 bases, and 4 bases stayed unmatched. Germline lookup yields CDR1 SQVTM and CDR2 ANQGSEA. This CDR3 reads CSVYGQGKAFF. In DNA form, the CDR3 reads TGCAGCGTTTACGGACAGGGGAAAGCTTTCTTT.